Detailed here is one T cell receptor (beta chain). The sequenced fragment ends 3 residues before the CDR3 boundary, so the rest is inferred from the germline J gene. This entry is derived from a study of T cells in women clearing cervical HPV infection. Produced via immunoSEQ multiplex PCR; TCRdb's table is partial and in-frame only. This listing includes roughly 35,000 clones. The CDR3 spans 14 residues. The germline V gene has CDR1 GTSNPN and CDR2 SVGIG (reference sequence). Trimming removed 5 bases from V and 7 bases from J, with 20 bases in between. Material for sequencing was blood buffy coat. The rearrangement links TRBV30 to TRBJ2-5; D is possibly TRBD2 (7 bases). This TCR was recovered from a woman aged 18 to 75 with a cervical HPV16 infection that either progressed to CIN3+ or cleared (not recorded which). CDR3 residues: CAWLDIRGARTQYF. The CDR3 DNA, read in part, is TGTGCCTGGTTAGATATACGGGGGGCCCGGACC.